A selection of T cell receptor beta chains follows, all from one sample in a study of blood T cell repertoires in COVID-19. The repertoire was sequenced with immunoSEQ multiplex PCR; TCRdb's copy has only in-frame clones and lacks some. The table lists under 200,000 clones, 85% to 90% of them singletons, with roughly 7% in the top ten. The sample comprised peripheral blood. These receptors all come from a man aged 45 to 65 with active or convalescent COVID-19. CDR3s include the opening cysteine and the closing phenylalanine or tryptophan. D genes are given only for firm matches. The listing skips clone size in some rows; elsewhere it reads once, few, many or a size class.

clone size	D gene	V gene	J gene	CDR3 DNA	CDR3 protein
-	TRBD1	TRBV5-4	TRBJ2-7	TGTGCCAGCAGTGGGACAGGGGAGAACGAGCAGTACTTC	CASSGTGENEQYF
few	-	TRBV5-1	TRBJ2-7	TGCGCCAGCAGCTTGGAAATTACAACAGGTGTTCTAGGCTACGAGCAGTACTTC	CASSLEITTGVLGYEQYF
-	-	TRBV19	TRBJ1-1	TGTGCCAGTAGTAAACTATCAGGGGTCCGTGTCACTGAAGCTTTCTTT	CASSKLSGVRVTEAFF
many	-	TRBV6-5	TRBJ1-6	TGTGCCAGCAGTAGTACTGCATATCATAATTCACCCCTCCACTTT	CASSSTAYHNSPLHF
-	-	TRBV7-6	TRBJ1-1	TGTGCCAGCTTAAGACTGCAGAACACTGAAGCTTTCTTT	CASLRLQNTEAFF
-	-	TRBV5-1	TRBJ2-3	TGCGCCAGCAGCCCTGAATCGGGGGCAGATACGCAGTATTTT	CASSPESGADTQYF
few	TRBD1	TRBV5-4	TRBJ2-7	TGTGCCATTACCCGGGACAGGGTCCCCTACGAGCAGTACTTC	CAITRDRVPYEQYF
-	TRBD1	TRBV19	TRBJ2-7	TGTGCCAGTAGTAAGGGGGCCCACGAGCAGTACTTC	CASSKGAHEQYF
-	TRBD2	TRBV9	TRBJ2-5	TGTGCCAGCAGCGTAGGATCAAGCGGGGGGGCGGAGACCCAGTACTTC	CASSVGSSGGAETQYF
once	-	TRBV5-1	TRBJ1-6	TGCGCCAGCAGCTTGGTGACACCGAATTCACCCCTCCACTTT	CASSLVTPNSPLHF
-	-	TRBV6-5	TRBJ1-2	TGTGCCAGCAGTCTTCGGAACTATGGCTACACCTTC	CASSLRNYGYTF
-	TRBD1	TRBV5-1	TRBJ2-1	TGCGCCAGCAGCTTGGCCAGGACAGGCGACAATGAGCAGTTCTTC	CASSLARTGDNEQFF
-	TRBD1	TRBV19	TRBJ2-6	TGTGCCAGTAGTATACGGACAGGTTCTGGGGCCAACGTCCTGACTTTC	CASSIRTGSGANVLTF
-	TRBD2	TRBV18	TRBJ2-1	TGTGCCAGCTCACTACCAAGCGGGGACTACTACAATGAGCAGTTCTTC	CASSLPSGDYYNEQFF
-	-	TRBV6-5	TRBJ2-2	TGTGCCAGCAGTCCCCAAAAGAACACCGGGGAGCTGTTTTTT	CASSPQKNTGELFF
-	-	TRBV5-5	TRBJ1-4	TGTGCCAGCAGCCCTGGGGCCTTTGAAAAACTGTTTTTT	CASSPGAFEKLFF
-	-	TRBV2	TRBJ1-6	TGTGCCAGCAGTAAACTCGGTAGTCCTTCACCCCTCCACTTT	CASSKLGSPSPLHF
-	-	TRBV4-3	TRBJ1-4	TGCGCCAGCAGCCAAGATACCAGTTATGAAAAACTGTTTTTT	CASSQDTSYEKLFF
many	-	TRBV29-1	TRBJ1-2	TGCAGCGTTGAAGAGGGGGCGAGCTATGGCTACACCTTC	CSVEEGASYGYTF
-	-	TRBV19	TRBJ2-5	TGTGCCACCGCCGGGGTAGGCGGTCCAGAGACCCAGTACTTC	CATAGVGGPETQYF
-	-	TRBV30	TRBJ2-7	TGTGCCTGGAGTGTACTGTCCTACGAGCAGTACTTC	CAWSVLSYEQYF
-	-	TRBV4-2	TRBJ1-4	TGTGCCAGCAGCCAAGACACAACTAATGAAAAACTGTTTTTT	CASSQDTTNEKLFF
once	TRBD1	TRBV7-9	TRBJ1-1	TGTGCCAGCAGCTTACCCTTCGGGACAGCTACGAACACTGAAGCTTTCTTT	CASSLPFGTATNTEAFF
-	-	TRBV2	TRBJ1-2	TGTGCCAGCAGTGACCAGGGAGGGATTCAGGGTGGCTACACCTTC	CASSDQGGIQGGYTF
once	TRBD1	TRBV18	TRBJ2-5	TGTGCCAGCTCACCTCTGAGACAGGGTGGCGAGACCCAGTACTTC	CASSPLRQGGETQYF
-	-	TRBV4-3	TRBJ2-7	TGCGCCAGCAGCAGTCCGACAGACCACTACGAGCAGTACTTC	CASSSPTDHYEQYF
once	-	TRBV4-1	TRBJ2-2	TGCGCCAGCAGCCACTCACGAGAGAACACCGGGGAGCTGTTTTTT	CASSHSRENTGELFF
-	TRBD1	TRBV5-1	TRBJ1-3	TGCGCCAGCAGCGCCGGGACAGACCCTGGAAACACCATATATTTT	CASSAGTDPGNTIYF
-	-	TRBV19	TRBJ2-2	TGTGCCATTAAGCGGGCGGGGACCGGGGAGCTGTTTTTT	CAIKRAGTGELFF
-	-	TRBV19	TRBJ1-1	TGTGCCAGTAGTCTCCTGGACAGGAACACTGAAGCTTTCTTT	CASSLLDRNTEAFF
-	TRBD2	TRBV7-2	TRBJ2-1	TGTGCCAGCAGTACTAGCGGGAGCCCCTACAATGAGCAGTTCTTC	CASSTSGSPYNEQFF
-	-	TRBV10-2	TRBJ2-7	TGCGCCAGCAGTGAGTTCTTTACCTACGAGCAGTACTTC	CASSEFFTYEQYF
-	-	TRBV20-1	TRBJ1-5	TGCAGTGCTAGTGAAGGGGCGTCAGGCAATCAGCCCCAGCATTTT	CSASEGASGNQPQHF
-	TRBD1	TRBV28	TRBJ2-3	TGTGCCACCGGGACAGGGTCCGATACGCAGTATTTT	CATGTGSDTQYF
-	TRBD2	TRBV7-6	TRBJ2-3	TGTGCCAGCAGCTTAGAGGCTAGCGGGGGGATTTATACGCAGTATTTT	CASSLEASGGIYTQYF
-	-	TRBV5-1	TRBJ2-7	TGCGCCAGCAGCTTGGATTACAGGGCCCCTCCCTACGAGCAGTACTTC	CASSLDYRAPPYEQYF
once	TRBD2	TRBV24-1	TRBJ2-1	TGTGCCACCAGTGCCACCGGACAAAAGACTAGCGGGGGGAGCTCCTACAATGAGCAGTTCTTC	CATSATGQKTSGGSSYNEQFF
-	-	TRBV14	TRBJ2-5	TGTGCCAGCAGCCAAGATATGACTTCGGAGACCCAGTACTTC	CASSQDMTSETQYF
-	-	TRBV11-1	TRBJ1-3	TGTGCCAGCAGCCCCCGGACTGCTCGGCGAAACACCATATATTTT	CASSPRTARRNTIYF
-	-	TRBV7-9	TRBJ1-2	TGTGCCAGCAGCCCGACAGTTAACTATGGCTACACCTTC	CASSPTVNYGYTF
-	TRBD2	TRBV27	TRBJ2-7	TGTGCCACCATAGGTCCGGGGGGAACCTACGAGCAGTACTTC	CATIGPGGTYEQYF
-	-	TRBV3-1/TRBV3-2	TRBJ1-1	TGTGCCAGCAGCCAAGCTGGGGGGATCCGCTTAGCTGAAGCTTTCTTT	CASSQAGGIRLAEAFF
-	-	TRBV5-4	TRBJ1-2	TGTGCCAGCAGCTTGGCAGGGGTTGATGGCTACACCTTC	CASSLAGVDGYTF
-	-	TRBV6-5	TRBJ2-1	TGTGCCAGCAGTTACTCGAGGAACAGGAAGGTCCATGAGCAGTTCTTC	CASSYSRNRKVHEQFF
-	TRBD2	TRBV18	TRBJ2-7	TGTGCCAGCAGGACTAGCGGGAGGTCCTTCTACGAGCAGTACTTC	CASRTSGRSFYEQYF
once	TRBD1	TRBV7-9	TRBJ1-2	TGTGCCAGCAGATTAAATGCCGGGACAGGGCAAGGCTACACCTTC	CASRLNAGTGQGYTF
-	-	TRBV5-4	TRBJ1-1	TGTGCCAGCAGCTTCGGAGATTTTACGACTAACGGCTACAGGGTCCTTGAAGCTTTCTTT	CASSFGDFTTNGYRVLEAFF
-	-	TRBV18	TRBJ2-7	TGTGCCAGCTCACAGTACAGGGACACCACCTACGAGCAGTACTTC	CASSQYRDTTYEQYF
-	-	TRBV9	TRBJ1-3	TGTGCCAGCAGCGTAGGCCCCTCAGGTGCCTTCTCTGGAAACACCATATATTTT	CASSVGPSGAFSGNTIYF
-	TRBD2	TRBV15	TRBJ2-1	TGTGCCACCAGCAGAGGGACTAGCCGGCGCTACAATGAGCAGTTCTTC	CATSRGTSRRYNEQFF
-	TRBD2	TRBV3-1/TRBV3-2	TRBJ2-1	TGTGCCAGCAGCCAAGACTCGACTAGCGGGAGACGGAGTGAGCAGTTCTTC	CASSQDSTSGRRSEQFF
-	-	TRBV6-2/TRBV6-3	TRBJ2-2	TGTGCCAGCAGTTACTCTCTCGACACCACCGGGGAGCTGTTTTTT	CASSYSLDTTGELFF